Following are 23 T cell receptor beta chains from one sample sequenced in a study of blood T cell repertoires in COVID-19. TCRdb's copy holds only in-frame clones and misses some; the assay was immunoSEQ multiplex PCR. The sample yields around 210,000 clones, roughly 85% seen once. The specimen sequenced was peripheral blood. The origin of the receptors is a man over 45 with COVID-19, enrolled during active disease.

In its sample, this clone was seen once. The CDR3 DNA sequence: TGTGCCAGCAGTTACGGAGGGGGGGGCAATGAGCAGTTCTTC. It translates to CASSYGGGGNEQFF. J is TRBJ2-1 and V is TRBV6-6, with D possibly matching TRBD2 (7 bases). Germline CDR1 reads MNHNY; CDR2 reads SVGAGI (reference sequence). Trimming cost V 2 bases and J 6 bases, with 11 bases left between them. This CDR3 has 14 residues.

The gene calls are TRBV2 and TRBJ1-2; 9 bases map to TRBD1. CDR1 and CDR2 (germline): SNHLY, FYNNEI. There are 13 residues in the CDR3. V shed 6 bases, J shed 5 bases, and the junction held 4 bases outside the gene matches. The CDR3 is CASSGDRDYGYTF. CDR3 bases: TGTGCCAGCAGCGGGGACAGGGATTATGGCTACACCTTC.

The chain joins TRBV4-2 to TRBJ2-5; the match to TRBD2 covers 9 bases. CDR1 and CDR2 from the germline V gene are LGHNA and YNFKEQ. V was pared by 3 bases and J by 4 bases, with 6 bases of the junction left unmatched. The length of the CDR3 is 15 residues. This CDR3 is CASSQAGGPGETQYF. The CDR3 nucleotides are TGTGCCAGCAGCCAGGCGGGGGGGCCTGGAGAGACCCAGTACTTC.

CDR3 region: CASRQGASGNTIYF. CDR3 in DNA: TGCGCCAGCAGACAGGGGGCTTCTGGAAACACCATATATTTT. The gene calls are TRBV23-1 and TRBJ1-3, with 9 positions matching TRBD1. TRBV23-1 is an ORF; its function is uncertain. This CDR3 is 14 amino acids long. Unmatched junction bases numbered 1, after V lost 6 bases and J lost 1 base.

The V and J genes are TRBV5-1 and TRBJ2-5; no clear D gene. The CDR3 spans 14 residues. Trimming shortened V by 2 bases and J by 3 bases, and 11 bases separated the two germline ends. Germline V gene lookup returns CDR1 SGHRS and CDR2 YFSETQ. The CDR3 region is CASSFQALEETQYF. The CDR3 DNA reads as TGCGCCAGCAGCTTCCAAGCGCTCGAAGAGACCCAGTACTTC.

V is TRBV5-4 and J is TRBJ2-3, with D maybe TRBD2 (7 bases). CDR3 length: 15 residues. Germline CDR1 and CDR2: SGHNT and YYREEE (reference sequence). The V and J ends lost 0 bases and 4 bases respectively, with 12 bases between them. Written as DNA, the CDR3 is TGTGCCAGCAGCTTGGGCGGGGGCAGGGCAGATACGCAGTATTTT. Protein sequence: CASSLGGGRADTQYF.

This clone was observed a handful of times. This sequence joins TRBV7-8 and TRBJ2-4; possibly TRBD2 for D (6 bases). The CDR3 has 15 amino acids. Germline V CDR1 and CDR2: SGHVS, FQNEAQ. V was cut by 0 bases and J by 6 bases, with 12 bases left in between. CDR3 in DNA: TGTGCCAGCAGCTTAGCCGCGGGACTGGTAAACATTCAGTACTTC. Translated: CASSLAAGLVNIQYF.

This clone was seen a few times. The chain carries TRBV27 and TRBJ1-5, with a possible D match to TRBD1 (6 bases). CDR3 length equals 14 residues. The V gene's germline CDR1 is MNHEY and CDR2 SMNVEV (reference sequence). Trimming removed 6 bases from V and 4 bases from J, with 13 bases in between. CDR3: CASSPGGRNQPQHF. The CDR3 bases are TGTGCCAGCAGCCCTGGGGGCAGGAATCAGCCCCAGCATTTT.

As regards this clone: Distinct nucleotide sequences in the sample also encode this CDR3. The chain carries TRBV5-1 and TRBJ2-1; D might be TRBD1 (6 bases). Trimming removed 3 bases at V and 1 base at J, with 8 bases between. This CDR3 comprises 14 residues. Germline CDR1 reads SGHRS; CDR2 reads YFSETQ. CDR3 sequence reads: CASSSGDSYNEQFF. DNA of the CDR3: TGCGCCAGCAGCTCAGGGGATTCCTACAATGAGCAGTTCTTC. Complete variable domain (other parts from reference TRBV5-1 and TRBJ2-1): KAGVTQTPRYLIKTRGQQVTLSCSPISGHRSVSWYQQTPGQGLQFLFEYFSETQRNKGNFPGRFSGRQFSNSRSEMNVSTLELGDSALYLCASSSGDSYNEQFFGPGTRLTVL.

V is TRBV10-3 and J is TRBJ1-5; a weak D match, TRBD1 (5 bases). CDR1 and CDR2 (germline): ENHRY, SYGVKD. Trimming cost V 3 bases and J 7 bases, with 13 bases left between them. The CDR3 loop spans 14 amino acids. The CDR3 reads CAISESGNGQPQHF. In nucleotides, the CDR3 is TGTGCCATCAGTGAATCAGGGAACGGGCAGCCCCAGCATTTT.

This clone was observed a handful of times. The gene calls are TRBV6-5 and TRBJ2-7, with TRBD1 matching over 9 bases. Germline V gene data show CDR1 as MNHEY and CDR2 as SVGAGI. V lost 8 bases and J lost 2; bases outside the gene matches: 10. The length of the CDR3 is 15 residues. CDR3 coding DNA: TGTGCCAGCCGCGTTTCCGGGACAGGGACCTACGAGCAGTACTTC. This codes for CASRVSGTGTYEQYF.

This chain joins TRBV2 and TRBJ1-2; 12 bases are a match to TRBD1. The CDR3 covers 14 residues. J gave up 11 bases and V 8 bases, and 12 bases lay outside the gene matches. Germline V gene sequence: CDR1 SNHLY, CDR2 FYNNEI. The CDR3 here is CASLLQTGQGAYTF. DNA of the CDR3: TGTGCCAGCCTTCTTCAGACGGGACAGGGGGCATACACCTTC. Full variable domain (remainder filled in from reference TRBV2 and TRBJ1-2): EPEVTQTPSHQVTQMGQEVILRCVPISNHLYFYWYRQILGQKVEFLVSFYNNEISEKSEIFDDQFSVERPDGSNFTLKIRSTKLEDSAMYFCASLLQTGQGAYTFGSGTRLTVV.

This chain's CDR3 is CASSPGQGPYEQYF. The CDR3 DNA reads TGCGCCAGCAGCCCCGGACAGGGTCCCTACGAGCAGTACTTC. The chain recombines TRBV5-1 with TRBJ2-7, with TRBD1 matching 8 bases. The CDR3 loop spans 14 amino acids. V shed 4 bases, J shed 2 bases, and the junction held 5 bases outside the gene matches. The V gene's germline CDR1 is SGHRS and CDR2 YFSETQ.

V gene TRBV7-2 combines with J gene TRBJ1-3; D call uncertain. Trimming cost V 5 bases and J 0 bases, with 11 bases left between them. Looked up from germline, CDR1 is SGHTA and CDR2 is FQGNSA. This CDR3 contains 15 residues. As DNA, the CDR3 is TGTGCCAGCAGCCCCTCCTTATACTCTGGAAACACCATATATTTT. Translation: CASSPSLYSGNTIYF. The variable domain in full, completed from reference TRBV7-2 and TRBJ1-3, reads GAGVSQSPSNKVTEKGKDVELRCDPISGHTALYWYRQSLGQGLEFLIYFQGNSAPDKSGLPSDRFSAERTGGSVSTLTIQRTQQEDSAVYLCASSPSLYSGNTIYFGEGSWLTVV.

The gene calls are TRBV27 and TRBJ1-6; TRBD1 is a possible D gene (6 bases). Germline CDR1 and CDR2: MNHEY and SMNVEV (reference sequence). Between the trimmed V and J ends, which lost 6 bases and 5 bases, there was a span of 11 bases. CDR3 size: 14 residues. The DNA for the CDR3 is TGTGCCAGCAGACCGGGACATAATAATTCACCCCTCCACTTT. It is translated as CASRPGHNNSPLHF.

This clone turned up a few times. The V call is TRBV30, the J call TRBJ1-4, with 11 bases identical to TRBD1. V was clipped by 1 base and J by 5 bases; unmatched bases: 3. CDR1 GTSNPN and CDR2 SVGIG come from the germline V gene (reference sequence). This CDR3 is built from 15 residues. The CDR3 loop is CAWSEGTGGNEKLFF. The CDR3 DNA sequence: TGTGCCTGGAGTGAGGGGACAGGGGGGAATGAAAAACTGTTTTTT.

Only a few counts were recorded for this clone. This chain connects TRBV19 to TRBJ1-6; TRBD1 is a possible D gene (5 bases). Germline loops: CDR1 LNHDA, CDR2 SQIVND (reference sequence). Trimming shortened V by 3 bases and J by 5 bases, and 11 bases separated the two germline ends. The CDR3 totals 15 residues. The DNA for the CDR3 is TGTGCCAGTAGTATCAGGGCAGGGAATAATTCACCCCTCCACTTT. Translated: CASSIRAGNNSPLHF.

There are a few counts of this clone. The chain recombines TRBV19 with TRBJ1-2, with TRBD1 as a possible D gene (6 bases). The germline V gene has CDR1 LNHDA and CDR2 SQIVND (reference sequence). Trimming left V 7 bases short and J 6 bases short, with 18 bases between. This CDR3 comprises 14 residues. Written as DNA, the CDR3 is TGTGCCAGTACCTGGGGGGGCGCGGCTGATGGCTACACCTTC. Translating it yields CASTWGGAADGYTF.

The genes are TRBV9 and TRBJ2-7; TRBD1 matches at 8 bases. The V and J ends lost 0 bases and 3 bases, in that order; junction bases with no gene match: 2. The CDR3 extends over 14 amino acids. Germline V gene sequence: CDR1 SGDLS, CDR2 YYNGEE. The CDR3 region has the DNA TGTGCCAGCAGCGTAGGTGGGACAGGCTACGAGCAGTACTTC. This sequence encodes CASSVGGTGYEQYF.

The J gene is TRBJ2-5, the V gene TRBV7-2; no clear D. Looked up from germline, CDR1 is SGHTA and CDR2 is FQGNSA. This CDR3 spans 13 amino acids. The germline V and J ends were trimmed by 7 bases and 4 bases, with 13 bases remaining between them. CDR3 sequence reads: CASTPRRGETQYF. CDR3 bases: TGTGCCAGCACCCCGAGGAGAGGAGAGACCCAGTACTTC.

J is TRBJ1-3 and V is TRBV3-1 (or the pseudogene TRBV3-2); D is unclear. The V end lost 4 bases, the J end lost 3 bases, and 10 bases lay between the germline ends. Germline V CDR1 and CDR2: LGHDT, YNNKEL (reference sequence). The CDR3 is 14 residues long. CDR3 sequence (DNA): TGTGCCAGCAGCCCCCGGACTGATGGAAACACCATATATTTT. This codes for CASSPRTDGNTIYF.

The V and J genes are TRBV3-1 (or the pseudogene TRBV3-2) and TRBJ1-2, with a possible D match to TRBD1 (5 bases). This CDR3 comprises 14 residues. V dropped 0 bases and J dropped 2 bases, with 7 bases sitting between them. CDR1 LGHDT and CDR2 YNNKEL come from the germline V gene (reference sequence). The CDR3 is CASSQDQGNYGYTF. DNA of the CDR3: TGTGCCAGCAGCCAAGACCAGGGAAACTATGGCTACACCTTC.

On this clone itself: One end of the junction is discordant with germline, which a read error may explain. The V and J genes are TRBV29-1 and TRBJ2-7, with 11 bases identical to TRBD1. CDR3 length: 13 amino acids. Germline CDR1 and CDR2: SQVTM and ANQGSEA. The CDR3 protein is CSVEGTGGYEQYF. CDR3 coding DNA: TGCAGCGTCGAAGGGACAGGGGGTTACGAGCAGTACTTC.